These 20 T cell receptor beta chains were sequenced from one sample in a study of cytomegalovirus exposure and HLA in healthy donors. The PCR had 60 Vbeta and 13 Jbeta primers. Profiled with immunoSEQ multiplex PCR; TCRdb holds only in-frame clones, not every one. The table lists more than 35,000 clones. The specimen sequenced was PBMCs. These receptors were taken from a man aged 25 to 40 in good health and CMV-seronegative.

The CDR3 here is CASSSGPSGSYEQYF. In DNA form, the CDR3 reads TGTGCCAGCAGCTCCGGGCCAAGCGGGAGCTACGAGCAGTACTTC. The chain couples TRBV11-2 to TRBJ2-7; 8 bases line up with TRBD2. Germline trimming cut 4 bases from V and 3 bases from J; bases unmatched to any gene: 8. Germline V gene sequence: CDR1 SGHAT, CDR2 FQNNGV. The CDR3 totals 15 residues. The variable domain in full, completed from reference TRBV11-2 and TRBJ2-7, reads EAGVAQSPRYKIIEKRQSVAFWCNPISGHATLYWYQQILGQGPKLLIQFQNNGVVDDSQLPKDRFSAERLKGVDSTLKIQPAKLEDSAVYLCASSSGPSGSYEQYFGPGTRLTVT.

The chain uses TRBV7-9 and TRBJ1-2; 7 nucleotides align to TRBD1. Germline values: CDR1 SEHNR, CDR2 FQNEAQ (reference sequence). CDR3 length: 13 residues. The V and J ends lost 1 base and 8 bases, in that order; junction bases with no gene match: 4. The CDR3: CASSLGQGKGYTF. The CDR3 DNA reads TGTGCCAGCAGCTTAGGACAGGGAAAAGGCTACACCTTC.

The genes are TRBV4-1 and TRBJ2-3, with a weak D call TRBD1 (6 bases). The CDR3 is 16 amino acids. Germline lookup yields CDR1 MGHRA and CDR2 YSYEKL. The V and J ends lost 0 bases and 4 bases respectively, with 14 bases between them. CDR3 sequence reads: CASSQDEGEWPDTQYF. The CDR3 nucleotides are TGCGCCAGCAGCCAAGATGAGGGGGAGTGGCCAGATACGCAGTATTTT.

The chain carries TRBV5-1 and TRBJ2-3, with 8 positions matching TRBD1. V shed 0 bases and J 0 bases; nucleotides not matched to a gene: 3. Germline V gene sequence: CDR1 SGHRS, CDR2 YFSETQ. The CDR3 extends over 16 amino acids. In DNA, the CDR3 is TGCGCCAGCAGCTTGGGGACAGGGTCTAGCACAGATACGCAGTATTTT. As protein: CASSLGTGSSTDTQYF.

CDR3 in amino acids: CAWSSLQVGELFF. CDR3 nucleotides: TGTGCCTGGAGTTCGCTTCAGGTCGGGGAGCTGTTTTTT. The chain joins TRBV30 to TRBJ2-2; D remains unclear. The CDR3 is 13 amino acids. Germline V CDR1 and CDR2: GTSNPN, SVGIG (reference sequence). V was clipped by 2 bases and J by 7 bases, with 11 bases between them. Filled out from reference TRBV30 and TRBJ2-2, the complete variable domain reads SQTIHQWPATLVQPVGSPLSLECTVEGTSNPNLYWYRQAAGRGLQLLFYSVGIGQISSEVPQNLSASRPQDRQFILSSKKLLLSDSGFYLCAWSSLQVGELFFGEGSRLTVL.

J is TRBJ2-7 and V is TRBV30; 7 nucleotides line up with TRBD1. The CDR3 totals 12 residues. Germline V gene lookup returns CDR1 GTSNPN and CDR2 SVGIG (reference sequence). V shed 5 bases, J shed 4 bases, and the junction held 5 bases outside the gene matches. CDR3 amino acids: CAWDRVGYEQYF. As DNA, the CDR3 is TGTGCCTGGGACAGGGTAGGTTACGAGCAGTACTTC.

J is TRBJ1-1 and V is TRBV29-1; D gene uncertain. CDR1 is SQVTM, CDR2 ANQGSEA, per germline. This CDR3 contains 12 residues. With 7 bases removed from V and 0 bases from J, the gap between germline ends came to 9 bases. The CDR3 protein is CSARHLNTEAFF. DNA of the CDR3: TGCAGCGCCCGACACCTGAACACTGAAGCTTTCTTT.

V gene TRBV18 combines with J gene TRBJ2-3; 10 nucleotides line up with TRBD2. V gave up 3 bases and J gave up 0 bases; unmatched junction bases: 6. Per the germline V gene, CDR1 is KGHSH and CDR2 is LQKENI. There are 17 residues in the CDR3. The DNA for the CDR3 is TGTGCCAGCTCACCCAGGACTAGCGGAGTGAGCACAGATACGCAGTATTTT. It translates to CASSPRTSGVSTDTQYF.

The chain carries TRBV5-1 and TRBJ1-1, with D possibly TRBD1 on 5 matching bases. CDR1 and CDR2 (germline): SGHRS, YFSETQ. Trimming stripped 1 base from V and 4 bases from J, with 14 bases between. This CDR3 has 15 amino acids. This chain's CDR3 is CASSLRGGRSTEAFF. DNA of the CDR3: TGCGCCAGCAGCTTGAGGGGAGGGAGGAGCACTGAAGCTTTCTTT.

The V gene is TRBV27, the J gene TRBJ1-3, with 9 bases identical to TRBD1. Germline V CDR1 and CDR2: MNHEY, SMNVEV (reference sequence). The CDR3 is made up of 15 amino acids. The junction had 6 bases not matched to a gene; V was cut back by 6 bases and J by 3 bases. As DNA, the CDR3 is TGTGCCAGCAGCTCACAGGGGGCACGTGGAAACACCATATATTTT. As protein: CASSSQGARGNTIYF.

CDR3 bases: TGCGCCAGCAGCTTGGATCTAGCGGGGAATGAGCAGTTCTTC. Its translation is CASSLDLAGNEQFF. V is TRBV5-1 and J is TRBJ2-1, with 9 bases that match TRBD2. J gave up 7 bases and V 0 bases, and 2 bases lay outside the gene matches. Germline-derived CDR1 and CDR2 are SGHRS and YFSETQ. The CDR3 is 14 residues long.

The CDR3 coding sequence is TGTGCCAGCTCAGCACACAGGGTTGGGGAGACCCAGTACTTC. Translation: CASSAHRVGETQYF. The rearrangement uses TRBV18 and TRBJ2-5; a weak D match, TRBD1 (6 bases). Germline loops: CDR1 KGHSH, CDR2 LQKENI. Trimming stripped 5 bases from V and 5 bases from J, with 15 bases between. The CDR3 has 14 amino acids.

CDR3 nucleotide sequence: TGTGCCAGCAGCTTACAGGGGGCAGACTCCTACGAGCAGTACTTC. This gives the protein CASSLQGADSYEQYF. V usage is TRBV7-2 and J usage is TRBJ2-5; 8 bases fit TRBD1. The closer fit of TRBJ2-7 to the DNA end suggests the J call may be wrong. The V gene's germline CDR1 is SGHTA and CDR2 FQGNSA. The CDR3 is 15 residues long.

Concerning this clone: One end of the junction varies from germline; a read error may be responsible. V is TRBV30 and J is TRBJ1-1; 8 positions agree with TRBD1. In germline, CDR1 is GTSNPN, CDR2 SVGIG (reference sequence). The CDR3 is made up of 13 amino acids. Here the CDR3 DNA reads TGTGCCTGGAACGCCGGGACAGGAGGCTTCATTTGGTTT. It encodes CAWNAGTGGFIWF.

The chain links TRBV20-1 to TRBJ2-7, with D perhaps matching TRBD2 (5 bases). Deletions cut 2 bases from V and 6 bases from J, with 8 bases between. The CDR3 is 11 amino acids. Germline CDR1 reads DFQATT; CDR2 reads SNEGSKA (reference sequence). In DNA, the CDR3 is TGCAGTGCTAGACTAGCCACCGAGCAGTACTTC. Its translation: CSARLATEQYF.

This sequence joins TRBV18 and TRBJ1-1; D possibly corresponds to TRBD1 (6 bases). Trimming shortened V by 4 bases and J by 1 base, and 13 bases separated the two germline ends. Looked up from germline, CDR1 is KGHSH and CDR2 is LQKENI. CDR3 length: 15 residues. The CDR3 here is CASSQMGQGNTEAFF. The CDR3 DNA sequence: TGTGCCAGCTCACAGATGGGACAAGGGAACACTGAAGCTTTCTTT.

The rearrangement joins TRBV19 to TRBJ2-7, with TRBD2 matching over 7 bases. V shed 1 base, J shed 3 bases, and the junction held 3 bases outside the gene matches. CDR1 LNHDA and CDR2 SQIVND come from the germline V gene (reference sequence). This CDR3 region has 14 residues. This chain's CDR3 is CASSIVAGVYEQYF. CDR3 in DNA: TGTGCCAGTAGTATAGTGGCGGGAGTCTACGAGCAGTACTTC.

The chain joins TRBV18 to TRBJ2-1; 12 bases are shared with TRBD1. This CDR3 has 16 amino acids. The J segment lost 7 bases and the V segment lost 4 bases, leaving 8 bases of the junction unmatched. Per the germline V gene, CDR1 is KGHSH and CDR2 is LQKENI. The CDR3, as DNA: TGTGCCAGCTCACGACCTCGGGACAGGGGGCGTAATGAGCAGTTCTTC. Translating gives CASSRPRDRGRNEQFF.

The V gene is TRBV7-3, the J gene TRBJ2-1, with D possibly TRBD1 on 6 matching bases. The germline V and J ends were trimmed by 5 bases and 7 bases, with 21 bases remaining between them. The CDR3 loop spans 16 amino acids. Germline V gene data show CDR1 as SGHTA and CDR2 as FQGTGA. The CDR3 sequence: CASSPRPGQGLNEQFF. The CDR3 coding sequence is TGTGCCAGCAGCCCCCGCCCGGGACAAGGATTAAATGAGCAGTTCTTC.

J is TRBJ1-2 and V is TRBV2; TRBD1 is a possible D gene (5 bases). Trimming removed 4 bases at V and 4 bases at J, with 13 bases between. Germline CDR1 SNHLY, CDR2 FYNNEI. This CDR3 has 14 residues. The CDR3 protein is CASSGLSGVYGYTF. The CDR3 DNA reads TGTGCCAGCAGTGGCCTTTCGGGGGTCTATGGCTACACCTTC.